These 32 T cell receptor beta chains came from one sample sequenced in a study of CD8 T cells in Susac syndrome. The authors reverse transcribed roughly 0.5 to 1 ug RNA with random hexamers. TCRdb analysed the immunoSEQ multiplex PCR reads with MiXCR anew, one entry per CDR3 protein. The sample yields approximately 120,000 distinct CDR3 sequences, 85% to 95% seen once. Sequenced sample: CD8+ T cells from PBMCs. Every receptor here comes from a human donor with multiple sclerosis.

The J gene is TRBJ2-1, the V gene TRBV7-3; 9 nucleotides align to TRBD2. V gave up 2 bases and J gave up 2 bases; unmatched junction bases: 1. The CDR3 length is 15 residues. Germline V lookup: CDR1 SGHTA, CDR2 FQGTGA. The CDR3 DNA sequence: TGTGCCAGCAGCTTAGCGGGAGGGGCCTACAATGAGCAGTTCTTC. It yields the protein CASSLAGGAYNEQFF.

J is TRBJ1-1 and V is TRBV5-1; D gene uncertain. The V gene's germline CDR1 is SGHRS and CDR2 YFSETQ. The CDR3 length is 13 residues. V was pared by 0 bases and J by 1 base, with 4 bases between. The CDR3: CASSLEGNTEAFF. As DNA, the CDR3 is TGCGCCAGCAGCTTGGAGGGGAACACTGAAGCTTTCTTT. Variable domain in full (rest from reference TRBV5-1 and TRBJ1-1): KAGVTQTPRYLIKTRGQQVTLSCSPISGHRSVSWYQQTPGQGLQFLFEYFSETQRNKGNFPGRFSGRQFSNSRSEMNVSTLELGDSALYLCASSLEGNTEAFFGQGTRLTVV.

Concerning this clonotype itself: At one end the junction does not follow the germline gene, possibly because of a read error. V usage is TRBV23-1 and J usage is TRBJ1-3; tentative D call: TRBD1 (6 bases). TRBV23-1 is classed as an ORF, of uncertain function. The CDR3 spans 17 residues. Here the CDR3 DNA reads TGCGCCAGCAGTCCAAAAAAGACAGGTCCGACGCCGAAACACCATATATTT. Translated, it gives CASSPKKTGPTPKHHIF.

The CDR3 spells CASATQGARYEQYF. The CDR3 region has the DNA TGTGCCAGCGCAACACAGGGGGCTCGGTACGAGCAGTACTTC. The chain recombines TRBV7-9 with TRBJ2-7; 9 bases align to TRBD1. In germline, CDR1 is SEHNR, CDR2 FQNEAQ (reference sequence). The V gene end was trimmed by 8 bases and the J gene end by 4 bases; junction bases not matched to a gene: 9. The length of the CDR3 is 14 residues.

The chain recombines TRBV7-9 with TRBJ2-7; a possible D gene is TRBD1 (5 bases). The germline gives CDR1 SEHNR, CDR2 FQNEAQ (reference sequence). This CDR3 has 13 amino acids. V was clipped by 5 bases and J by 5 bases, with 13 bases between them. CDR3 region: CASSTSGFDEQYF. CDR3 bases: TGTGCCAGCAGCACCTCAGGGTTCGACGAGCAGTACTTC. Full variable domain (missing parts from reference TRBV7-9 and TRBJ2-7): DTGVSQNPRHKITKRGQNVTFRCDPISEHNRLYWYRQTLGQGPEFLTYFQNEAQLEKSRLLSDRFSAERPKGSFSTLEIQRTEQGDSAMYLCASSTSGFDEQYFGPGTRLTVT.

This rearrangement joins TRBV7-9 to TRBJ2-3; maybe TRBD2 (6 bases). The germline gives CDR1 SEHNR, CDR2 FQNEAQ (reference sequence). Trimming took off 4 bases at V and 4 bases at J, with 18 bases between the two ends. CDR3 length equals 16 residues. The CDR3 DNA reads TGTGCCAGCAGCTCGGCGGGACTTACAAGGGCAGATACGCAGTATTTT. Amino acid sequence: CASSSAGLTRADTQYF. Looking up the rest from reference TRBV7-9 and TRBJ2-3 gives the full variable domain: DTGVSQNPRHKITKRGQNVTFRCDPISEHNRLYWYRQTLGQGPEFLTYFQNEAQLEKSRLLSDRFSAERPKGSFSTLEIQRTEQGDSAMYLCASSSAGLTRADTQYFGPGTRLTVL.

This sequence joins TRBV6-1 and TRBJ1-5; maybe TRBD1 (6 bases). Germline V gene data show CDR1 as MNHNS and CDR2 as SASEGT. CDR3 length equals 15 residues. V lost 5 bases to trimming and J lost 5 bases, with 16 bases between them. The chain's CDR3 is CASSWFRGRDQPQHF. As DNA, the CDR3 is TGTGCCAGCAGTTGGTTCAGGGGTAGGGATCAGCCCCAGCATTTT.

The chain carries TRBV6-5 and TRBJ1-2; TRBD1 is a possible D gene (6 bases). Germline V gene sequence: CDR1 MNHEY, CDR2 SVGAGI. This CDR3 contains 14 residues. Trimming took off 5 bases at V and 4 bases at J, with 14 bases between the two ends. CDR3 coding DNA: TGTGCCAGCAGTCCTCCAGGGGTCGGCTATGGCTACACCTTC. Protein product: CASSPPGVGYGYTF.

The chain recombines TRBV28 with TRBJ2-1, with a possible D match to TRBD1 (6 bases). The V gene's germline CDR1 is MDHEN and CDR2 SYDVKM. Trimming removed 7 bases from V and 2 bases from J, with 15 bases in between. This CDR3 has 15 residues. Here the CDR3 DNA reads TGTGCCAGCACTAGAAGCTGGGACACCTACAATGAGCAGTTCTTC. Translation gives CASTRSWDTYNEQFF.

The CDR3 loop reads CSARLSVSYPKGGYTF. CDR3 bases: TGCAGTGCTAGACTTAGCGTCTCATACCCAAAGGGTGGCTACACCTTC. The chain recombines TRBV20-1 with TRBJ1-2; D is ambiguous. Trimming removed 2 bases at V and 7 bases at J, with 23 bases between. Germline lookup yields CDR1 DFQATT and CDR2 SNEGSKA (reference sequence). This CDR3 contains 16 residues.

V usage is TRBV9 and J usage is TRBJ2-3, with D perhaps matching TRBD1 (6 bases). The V and J ends lost 5 bases and 4 bases respectively, with 8 bases between them. The CDR3 runs 12 residues. Germline V gene data show CDR1 as SGDLS and CDR2 as YYNGEE. In DNA form, the CDR3 reads TGTGCCAGCAGGGGGGCGGCAGATACGCAGTATTTT. Its protein product is CASRGAADTQYF. The variable domain in full, completed from reference TRBV9 and TRBJ2-3, reads DSGVTQTPKHLITATGQRVTLRCSPRSGDLSVYWYQQSLDQGLQFLIQYYNGEERAKGNILERFSAQQFPDLHSELNLSSLELGDSALYFCASRGAADTQYFGPGTRLTVL.

The chain joins TRBV29-1 to TRBJ1-6; a possible D gene is TRBD1 (5 bases). The CDR3 has 21 residues. Germline CDR1 reads SQVTM; CDR2 reads ANQGSEA. The V end lost 8 bases, the J end lost 3 bases, and 35 bases lay between the germline ends. The CDR3 loop is CSFPLGSGPRANLLYNSPLHF. CDR3 coding DNA: TGCAGCTTCCCCCTTGGGTCGGGACCCAGGGCGAATCTCCTCTATAATTCACCCCTCCACTTT.

The chain couples TRBV2 to TRBJ1-5, with D perhaps matching TRBD1 (6 bases). The CDR3 runs to 16 residues. The V end was cut by 4 bases, the J end by 1 base, with 14 bases between. CDR1 and CDR2 (germline): SNHLY, FYNNEI. The CDR3 region is CASSGRGGASNQPQHF. CDR3 nucleotides: TGTGCCAGCAGTGGGAGAGGGGGGGCAAGCAATCAGCCCCAGCATTTT.

The V and J genes are TRBV3-1 and TRBJ2-1; D possibly corresponds to TRBD1 (7 bases). Germline values: CDR1 LGHDT, CDR2 YNNKEL (reference sequence). Deletions cut 5 bases from V and 2 bases from J, with 13 bases between. The CDR3 length is 15 residues. The CDR3 coding sequence is TGTGCCAGCAGCATACAGGGGAGGCCCTACAATGAGCAGTTCTTC. This gives the protein CASSIQGRPYNEQFF.

J is TRBJ2-5 and V is TRBV5-4; no clear D. Trimming took 3 bases from V and 4 from J, leaving 13 bases between them. The CDR3 totals 14 residues. Germline V CDR1 and CDR2: SGHNT, YYREEE (reference sequence). The CDR3 here is CASSSWTSGETQYF. CDR3 nucleotides: TGTGCCAGCAGCTCATGGACCAGTGGAGAGACCCAGTACTTC.

The chain uses TRBV29-1 and TRBJ1-2; D call uncertain. V was trimmed by 0 bases and J by 0 bases, leaving 11 bases between them. From germline, CDR1 is SQVTM and CDR2 ANQGSEA. This CDR3 spans 15 amino acids. CDR3 nucleotides: TGCAGCGTTGAAGATCGGGCAGCTGCTAACTATGGCTACACCTTC. It is translated as CSVEDRAAANYGYTF.

The rearrangement uses TRBV7-9 and TRBJ2-5; a possible D gene is TRBD1 (5 bases). V was trimmed by 11 bases and J by 0 bases, leaving 16 bases between them. The CDR3 has 14 amino acids. Germline V gene lookup returns CDR1 SEHNR and CDR2 FQNEAQ (reference sequence). This chain's CDR3 is CAEEGALYQETQYF. DNA for the CDR3: TGTGCCGAGGAAGGGGCCTTGTACCAAGAGACCCAGTACTTC.

V usage is TRBV28 and J usage is TRBJ2-3, with D perhaps TRBD2 (6 bases). V lost 5 bases to trimming and J lost 2 bases, with 11 bases between them. CDR1 is MDHEN and CDR2 is SYDVKM in the germline V gene. The CDR3 covers 14 residues. CDR3 sequence (DNA): TGTGCCAGCAGTACCTGGGACTTCACAGATACGCAGTATTTT. Protein: CASSTWDFTDTQYF.

This rearrangement joins TRBV7-9 to TRBJ1-1; perhaps TRBD1 as D (5 bases). The CDR3 extends over 13 amino acids. Germline CDR1 reads SEHNR; CDR2 reads FQNEAQ (reference sequence). V was clipped by 5 bases and J by 5 bases, with 12 bases between them. The CDR3: CASSPGAGTEAFF. In nucleotides, the CDR3 is TGTGCCAGCAGCCCCGGGGCGGGAACTGAAGCTTTCTTT.

V and J are TRBV4-1 and TRBJ2-2; 10 bases agree with TRBD1. V shed 6 bases and J 7 bases; nucleotides not matched to a gene: 11. The CDR3 totals 16 residues. Germline CDR1 is MGHRA and CDR2 is YSYEKL. The DNA of the CDR3 is TGCGCCAGCAGGGGGTCGTGGACAGGGGGGGACGGGGAGCTGTTTTTT. This gives the protein CASRGSWTGGDGELFF.

V and J are TRBV13 and TRBJ2-1, with 12 bases matching TRBD2. J gave up 8 bases and V 5 bases, and 7 bases lay outside the gene matches. CDR1 and CDR2 from the germline V gene are PRHDT and FYEKMQ (reference sequence). The CDR3 totals 15 residues. The CDR3 DNA reads TGTGCCAGCAGCCCACCGGGACTAGCGGGCCATGAGCAGTTCTTC. Its translation is CASSPPGLAGHEQFF.

The chain joins TRBV20-1 to TRBJ2-1; TRBD2 might be the D (6 bases). The CDR3 is 13 residues long. Trimming pared 5 bases from V and 4 bases from J, leaving 12 bases between. The V gene's germline CDR1 is DFQATT and CDR2 SNEGSKA (reference sequence). Written as DNA, the CDR3 is TGCAGTGCTTCCGGGACTTCTTACAATGAGCAGTTCTTC. Translation: CSASGTSYNEQFF.

V is TRBV25-1 and J is TRBJ1-6; D ambiguous. The V end was cut by 3 bases, the J end by 7 bases, with 13 bases between. The CDR3 runs to 15 residues. Germline V lookup: CDR1 MGHDK, CDR2 SYGVNS. The CDR3 protein is CASSDRTEWNSPLHF. The DNA for the CDR3 is TGTGCCAGCAGTGATCGTACAGAGTGGAATTCACCCCTCCACTTT.

This clonotype was seen a single time. J is TRBJ2-3 and V is TRBV11-3; D perhaps matches TRBD2 (5 bases). The V end lost 4 bases, the J end lost 1 base, and 15 bases lay between the germline ends. Per the germline V gene, CDR1 is SGHNT and CDR2 is YENEEA. The CDR3 extends over 16 amino acids. The CDR3 spells CASSSLRVSGTDTQYF. DNA for the CDR3: TGTGCCAGCAGCTCCCTGAGGGTTTCAGGCACAGATACGCAGTATTTT.

V is TRBV5-1 and J is TRBJ1-5; tentative D call: TRBD1 (5 bases). CDR1 SGHRS and CDR2 YFSETQ come from the germline V gene. CDR3 length: 17 amino acids. Trimming took off 0 bases at V and 0 bases at J, with 13 bases between the two ends. CDR3 region: CASSLGISTDSNQPQHF. The DNA of the CDR3 is TGCGCCAGCAGCTTGGGTATTTCGACAGATAGCAATCAGCCCCAGCATTTT.

The chain couples TRBV4-1 to TRBJ2-2; D is unclear. CDR1 is MGHRA and CDR2 is YSYEKL in the germline V gene. Trimming cost V 3 bases and J 5 bases, with 19 bases left between them. This CDR3 comprises 17 residues. This CDR3 is CASSHRLRVDPTGELFF. The CDR3 coding sequence is TGCGCCAGCAGCCATCGATTAAGGGTGGATCCAACCGGGGAGCTGTTTTTT.

V gene TRBV28 combines with J gene TRBJ2-5; 7 bases map to TRBD1. CDR1 is MDHEN and CDR2 is SYDVKM in the germline V gene. CDR3 size: 12 residues. V lost 6 bases and J lost 5; bases outside the gene matches: 3. The CDR3 protein is CASSARGETQYF. The CDR3 nucleotides read TGTGCCAGCAGCGCCAGGGGGGAGACCCAGTACTTC.

This clonotype was recorded only once. The rearrangement uses TRBV3-1 and TRBJ2-1; D possibly matches TRBD1 or TRBD2 (5 bases each). V was trimmed by 2 bases and J by 3 bases, leaving 11 bases between them. CDR1 and CDR2 (germline): LGHDT, YNNKEL (reference sequence). This CDR3 comprises 15 residues. The CDR3 loop is CASSQFREIYNEQFF. As DNA, the CDR3 is TGTGCCAGCAGCCAATTCAGGGAGATCTACAATGAGCAGTTCTTC.

The V call is TRBV4-1, the J call TRBJ2-5; TRBD2 is a possible D gene (8 bases). The CDR3 runs to 16 residues. Looked up from germline, CDR1 is MGHRA and CDR2 is YSYEKL. V lost 8 bases and J 4 bases, leaving 23 bases between the germline ends. The CDR3 region is CASSIDRAGGVETQYF. CDR3 nucleotide sequence: TGCGCCAGCTCCATCGACAGGGCGGGGGGTGTAGAGACCCAGTACTTC.

A single count supports this clonotype. The V and J genes are TRBV12-3 or TRBV12-4 and TRBJ2-6; perhaps TRBD2 as D (6 bases). The CDR3 runs 18 residues. Trimming pared 5 bases from V and 3 bases from J, leaving 20 bases between. The CDR3 DNA sequence: TGTGCCAGCAGTCCCACCGGGACTCGTTTGGGTGGGGCCAACGTCCTGACTTTC. Protein sequence: CASSPTGTRLGGANVLTF.

This chain uses TRBV27 with TRBJ1-1; 7 bases match TRBD1. V lost 6 bases to trimming and J lost 5 bases; unmatched junction nucleotides: 9. The CDR3 has 14 amino acids. The germline V gene encodes CDR1 MNHEY and CDR2 SMNVEV (reference sequence). CDR3 loop: CASSPGGPGTEAFF. As DNA, the CDR3 is TGTGCCAGCAGCCCAGGGGGTCCGGGGACTGAAGCTTTCTTT.

The chain couples TRBV9 to TRBJ2-1, with D perhaps TRBD2 (6 bases). The CDR3 contains 13 residues. Per the germline V gene, CDR1 is SGDLS and CDR2 is YYNGEE. Trimming cost V 3 bases and J 10 bases, with 14 bases left between them. Here the CDR3 DNA reads TGTGCCAGCAGCGCCGCCCTGGGAGGAGAGCAGTTCTTC. This gives the protein CASSAALGGEQFF.